These 16 T cell receptor beta chains share one sample of origin, sequenced in a study of T cells in Graves' hyperthyroidism and ophthalmopathy. Amplified TCR beta CDR3 regions came from RNA transcripts. TCR CDR3 underwent first-round RT-PCR with the HTBI primer set. TCRdb called the multiplex PCR reads again in MiXCR, with one record for every CDR3 protein. The sample includes over 700,000 distinct CDR3 sequences, 38% of them seen just once. The specimen was blood. The receptors were sampled from a man between 18 and 35 years old with Graves' hyperthyroidism.

As regards this clonotype: Possible read error: a much larger clone is one base away. The chain uses TRBV15 and TRBJ2-5; possible D gene TRBD2, 5 bases. The V gene's germline CDR1 is LNHNV and CDR2 YYDKDF (reference sequence). This CDR3 is 18 amino acids long. Trimming removed 2 bases from V and 4 bases from J, with 23 bases in between. The CDR3 DNA reads as TGTGCCACCAGCAGAACTCCCGGGAATGTTAGGTGCGGAGAGACCCAGTACTTC. Its translation: CATSRTPGNVRCGETQYF.

DNA of the CDR3: TGCGCCAGCAGCTTGGACAGCCCGAGGACCGGGGAGCTGTTTTTT. It specifies CASSLDSPRTGELFF. The chain links TRBV5-1 to TRBJ2-2; D ambiguous. The ends were cut back, 0 bases at V and 5 bases at J, with 11 bases in the middle. Per germline, CDR1 SGHRS and CDR2 YFSETQ. The CDR3 contains 15 residues.

DNA for the CDR3: TGCGCCAGCAGCCAAGATTCCAGAACTCTTAACACTGAAGCTTTCTTT. It encodes CASSQDSRTLNTEAFF. The chain links TRBV4-1 to TRBJ1-1; D uncertain. Germline V gives CDR1 MGHRA, CDR2 YSYEKL. This CDR3 is 16 amino acids long. Trimming cost V 0 bases and J 2 bases, with 13 bases left between them.

In this sample, this clonotype turned up a few times. The chain combines TRBV7-2 with TRBJ2-7; D remains unclear. The CDR3 is made up of 12 amino acids. V was trimmed by 5 bases and J by 3 bases, leaving 8 bases between them. From germline, CDR1 is SGHTA and CDR2 FQGNSA. CDR3 region: CASSPQNYEQYF. CDR3 bases: TGTGCCAGCAGCCCCCAGAACTACGAGCAGTACTTC.

CDR3 nucleotide sequence: TGCAGTGCCAGTAGTCTGACAGGGGGCAACGAGCAGTACTTC. The encoded protein is CSASSLTGGNEQYF. The chain links TRBV20-1 to TRBJ2-7; TRBD1 matches 10 bases. Germline values: CDR1 DFQATT, CDR2 SNEGSKA (reference sequence). The CDR3 totals 14 residues. The junction had 10 bases not matched to a gene; V was cut back by 6 bases and J by 5 bases.

The chain employs TRBV7-9 and TRBJ2-7; tentative D call: TRBD2 (5 bases). V was shortened by 5 bases and J by 5 bases, with 16 bases between the two germline ends. In germline, CDR1 is SEHNR, CDR2 FQNEAQ (reference sequence). The CDR3 length is 14 residues. Here the CDR3 reads CASSQTSRADEQYF. Written as DNA, the CDR3 is TGTGCCAGCAGCCAAACTTCGCGGGCGGACGAGCAGTACTTC.

On this clonotype: Being one base from a much bigger clone, this may be a read error. This chain uses TRBV2 with TRBJ1-2; 7 nucleotides agree with TRBD1. V shed 7 bases, J shed 6 bases, and the junction held 11 bases outside the gene matches. Germline V gives CDR1 SNHLY, CDR2 FYNNEI. The CDR3 extends over 14 amino acids. The CDR3 DNA reads as TGTGCCAGCATTGGAGAGGCAACAGGGGATGGCTACACCTTC. It is translated as CASIGEATGDGYTF.

This clonotype was found a few times. This chain connects TRBV11-2 to TRBJ1-1; a weak D match, TRBD1 (6 bases). The ends were cut back, 3 bases at V and 0 bases at J, with 11 bases in the middle. From germline, CDR1 is SGHAT and CDR2 FQNNGV. The CDR3 totals 15 residues. The CDR3 sequence: CASSFEGVLNTEAFF. CDR3 nucleotide sequence: TGTGCCAGCAGCTTCGAGGGGGTGCTGAACACTGAAGCTTTCTTT.

This clonotype has a count of ten or more. Written as DNA, the CDR3 is TGTGCCAGCAGCTTGGGCGGCGCCACTGAAGCTTTCTTT. As protein: CASSLGGATEAFF. V gene TRBV7-9 combines with J gene TRBJ1-1; D unclear. The CDR3 covers 13 residues. Germline V gene lookup returns CDR1 SEHNR and CDR2 FQNEAQ (reference sequence). V was trimmed by 3 bases and J by 4 bases, leaving 9 bases between them.

V gene TRBV29-1 combines with J gene TRBJ1-2; 11 nucleotides agree with TRBD1. The V gene end was trimmed by 3 bases and the J gene end by 7 bases; junction bases not matched to a gene: 10. Germline V gene data show CDR1 as SQVTM and CDR2 as ANQGSEA. This CDR3 has 15 amino acids. The CDR3 is CSVDAPGQGVSGYTF. The CDR3 DNA sequence: TGCAGCGTTGACGCCCCGGGACAGGGGGTATCTGGCTACACCTTC.

This clonotype was recorded at least ten times. The V call is TRBV29-1, the J call TRBJ1-3; D is uncertain. Trimming pared 4 bases from V and 0 bases from J, leaving 4 bases between. CDR1 is SQVTM and CDR2 is ANQGSEA in the germline V gene. The CDR3 spans 12 residues. Here the CDR3 DNA reads TGCAGCGTTGCAAGCTCTGGAAACACCATATATTTT. Protein product: CSVASSGNTIYF.

This chain uses TRBV5-1 with TRBJ1-2; 9 bases line up with TRBD1. The CDR3 is made up of 14 amino acids. The V and J ends lost 4 bases and 8 bases, in that order; junction bases with no gene match: 9. Germline CDR1 and CDR2: SGHRS and YFSETQ. The CDR3 sequence: CASSQDRGKGGYTF. The CDR3 bases are TGCGCCAGCAGCCAGGACAGGGGAAAGGGCGGCTACACCTTC. Using reference TRBV5-1 and TRBJ1-2 for the parts outside the CDR3, the full variable domain is KAGVTQTPRYLIKTRGQQVTLSCSPISGHRSVSWYQQTPGQGLQFLFEYFSETQRNKGNFPGRFSGRQFSNSRSEMNVSTLELGDSALYLCASSQDRGKGGYTFGSGTRLTVV.

J is TRBJ2-2 and V is TRBV4-3; D not resolved. The CDR3 is 16 residues long. Trimming pared 0 bases from V and 0 bases from J, leaving 8 bases between. Germline CDR1 reads LGHNA; CDR2 reads YSLEER. The CDR3 spells CASSQDQISNTGELFF. CDR3 in DNA: TGCGCCAGCAGCCAAGATCAGATTTCGAACACCGGGGAGCTGTTTTTT.

As for this clonotype: Being one base from a much bigger clone, this may be a read error. The V and J genes are TRBV29-1 and TRBJ2-3; perhaps TRBD2 as D (6 bases). This CDR3 region has 14 residues. The germline gives CDR1 SQVTM, CDR2 ANQGSEA. This chain's CDR3 is CSVVAGRGADAQYF. The CDR3 DNA reads TGCAGCGTTGTGGCGGGGAGAGGCGCAGATGCGCAGTATTTT.

This clonotype was counted many times. The chain has TRBV12-3 or TRBV12-4 and TRBJ1-5; TRBD1 is a possible D gene (5 bases). CDR3 size: 13 residues. V gave up 6 bases and J gave up 5 bases, with 11 bases separating them. CDR3: CASSQGRDQPQHF. CDR3 coding DNA: TGTGCCAGCAGCCAGGGTAGGGATCAGCCCCAGCATTTT.

Only a few counts were recorded for this clonotype. The chain is built from TRBV15 and TRBJ2-3; the D is unclear. The CDR3 extends over 13 amino acids. V was trimmed by 2 bases and J by 0 bases, leaving 3 bases between them. The germline V gene encodes CDR1 LNHNV and CDR2 YYDKDF (reference sequence). CDR3 region: CATSRYSTDTQYF. CDR3 in DNA: TGTGCCACCAGCAGATACAGCACAGATACGCAGTATTTT.